This T cell receptor beta chain was identified during a study of spatial heterogeneity in lung cancer. Study observations and caveats: Ubiquitous, expanded tumor-derived TCRs were more frequently observed in blood at resection than at follow-up.

A note on this clonotype: Its specificity is not known.

Documented time point: sample taken at primary tumor resection. The donors comprised some 72 untreated early-stage non-small cell lung cancer patients. Sequencing of whole RNA from tumor, nontumor lung or frozen PBMC involved no sorting. In TCRdb, the 5' RACE reads were re-called with MiXCR into one record per CDR3 protein. The sample consists of about 48,000 distinct CDR3 sequences, about 5.8% of them appearing once. V was cut by 1 base and J by 10 bases, with 11 bases left in between. This CDR3 comprises 13 residues. CDR1 is MNHEY, CDR2 SVGAGI, per germline. The V call is TRBV6-5, the J call TRBJ2-1, with D perhaps matching TRBD1 or TRBD2 (5 bases each). The sequencing used PBMCs, collected at surgery. The sequence was collected from a male donor with early-stage non-small cell lung cancer. The DNA for the CDR3 is TGTGCCAGCAGTTACTTCCGGGGCCGCGAGCAGTTCTTC. Its translation: CASSYFRGREQFF.